The sample holds a few counts of the clone carrying this T cell receptor beta chain. Its antigen is unidentified. This sample was included in a study of T cell repertoires in cytomegalovirus infection. Overall study: CMV infection and matching HLA type were both indicated by public TCR beta signatures.

TCRdb re-derived calls from the reads in MiXCR, one entry per CDR3 protein. The data hold about a million distinct CDR3 sequences, with less than 35% observed a single time. Sequencing used cultured CD8+ T cells from PBMCs, obtained from culture after CMV antigen stimulation. The sequence was collected from a human donor in good health (CMV status not recorded). Some clones in this sample may be carry-over from other donors' samples.

CDR3 sequence: CAINGNTRYNEQFF. The CDR3 DNA is TGTGCCATCAATGGGAATACTAGGTACAATGAGCAGTTCTTC. The J gene is TRBJ2-1, the V gene TRBV2, with D maybe TRBD2 (5 bases). Germline V gene lookup returns CDR1 SNHLY and CDR2 FYNNEI. The CDR3 consists of 14 residues. Trimming took off 10 bases at V and 4 bases at J, with 17 bases between the two ends.